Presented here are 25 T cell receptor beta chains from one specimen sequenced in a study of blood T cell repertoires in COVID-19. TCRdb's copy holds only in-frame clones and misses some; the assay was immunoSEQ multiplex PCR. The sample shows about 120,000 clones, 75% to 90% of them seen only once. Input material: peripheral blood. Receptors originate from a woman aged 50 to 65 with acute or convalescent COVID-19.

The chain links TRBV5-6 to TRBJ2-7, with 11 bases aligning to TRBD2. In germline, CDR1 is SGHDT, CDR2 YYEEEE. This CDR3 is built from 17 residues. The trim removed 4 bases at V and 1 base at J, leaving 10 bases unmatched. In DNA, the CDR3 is TGTGCCAGCAGCGCAAGAGGGACTAGCGGTAGTTCCTACGAGCAGTACTTC. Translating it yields CASSARGTSGSSYEQYF.

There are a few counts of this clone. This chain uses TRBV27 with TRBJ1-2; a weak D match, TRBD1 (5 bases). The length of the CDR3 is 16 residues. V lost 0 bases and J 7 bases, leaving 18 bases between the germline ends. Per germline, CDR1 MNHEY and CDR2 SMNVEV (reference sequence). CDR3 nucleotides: TGTGCCAGCAGTTTATCCGGGGAGGGGCGGGTATTTGGCTACACCTTC. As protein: CASSLSGEGRVFGYTF.

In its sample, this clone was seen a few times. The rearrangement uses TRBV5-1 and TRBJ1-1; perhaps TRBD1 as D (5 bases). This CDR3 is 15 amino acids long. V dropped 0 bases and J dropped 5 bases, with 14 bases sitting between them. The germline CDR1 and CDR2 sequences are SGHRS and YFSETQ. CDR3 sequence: CASSLVVTGQTEAFF. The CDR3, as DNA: TGCGCCAGCAGCTTGGTTGTTACAGGACAAACTGAAGCTTTCTTT.

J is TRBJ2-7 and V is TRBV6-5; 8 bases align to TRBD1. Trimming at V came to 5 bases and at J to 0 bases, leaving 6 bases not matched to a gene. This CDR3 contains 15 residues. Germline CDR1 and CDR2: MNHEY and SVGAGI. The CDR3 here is CASSPGQGRSYEQYF. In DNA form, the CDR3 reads TGTGCCAGCAGTCCCGGACAGGGTCGCTCCTACGAGCAGTACTTC.

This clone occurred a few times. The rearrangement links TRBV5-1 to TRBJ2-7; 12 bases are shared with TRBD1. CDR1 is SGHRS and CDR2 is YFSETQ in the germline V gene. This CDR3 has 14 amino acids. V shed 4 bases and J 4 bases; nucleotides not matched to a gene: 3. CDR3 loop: CASSQGQGAYEQYF. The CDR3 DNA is TGCGCCAGCAGCCAGGGACAGGGGGCTTACGAGCAGTACTTC. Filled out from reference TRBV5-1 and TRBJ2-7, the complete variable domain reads KAGVTQTPRYLIKTRGQQVTLSCSPISGHRSVSWYQQTPGQGLQFLFEYFSETQRNKGNFPGRFSGRQFSNSRSEMNVSTLELGDSALYLCASSQGQGAYEQYFGPGTRLTVT.

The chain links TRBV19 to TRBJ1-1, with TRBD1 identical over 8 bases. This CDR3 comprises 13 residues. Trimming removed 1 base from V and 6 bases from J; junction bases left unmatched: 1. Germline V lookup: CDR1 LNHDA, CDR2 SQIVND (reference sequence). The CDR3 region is CASSIGRGPEAFF. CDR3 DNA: TGTGCCAGTAGTATAGGCAGGGGGCCTGAAGCTTTCTTT.

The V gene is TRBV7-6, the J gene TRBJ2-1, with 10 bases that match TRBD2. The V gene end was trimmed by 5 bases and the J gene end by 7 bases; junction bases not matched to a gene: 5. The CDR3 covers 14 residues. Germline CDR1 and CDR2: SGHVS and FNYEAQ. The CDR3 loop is CASSERGGANEQFF. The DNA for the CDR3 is TGTGCCAGCAGCGAGCGGGGGGGAGCAAATGAGCAGTTCTTC.

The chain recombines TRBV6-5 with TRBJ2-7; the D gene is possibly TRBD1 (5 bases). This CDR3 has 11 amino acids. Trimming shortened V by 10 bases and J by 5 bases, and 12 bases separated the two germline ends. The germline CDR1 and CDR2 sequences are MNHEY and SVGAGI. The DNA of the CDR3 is TGTGCCACCATCAGGGTAAACGAGCAGTACTTC. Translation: CATIRVNEQYF.

The CDR3 loop reads CASSDRGALWANVLTF. The CDR3 DNA follows: TGTGCCAGCAGTGACAGGGGCGCCCTCTGGGCCAACGTCCTGACTTTC. V and J are TRBV6-1 and TRBJ2-6; D may be TRBD1 (6 bases). CDR1 and CDR2 (germline): MNHNS, SASEGT. V lost 3 bases to trimming and J lost 5 bases, with 14 bases between them. CDR3 length: 16 amino acids.

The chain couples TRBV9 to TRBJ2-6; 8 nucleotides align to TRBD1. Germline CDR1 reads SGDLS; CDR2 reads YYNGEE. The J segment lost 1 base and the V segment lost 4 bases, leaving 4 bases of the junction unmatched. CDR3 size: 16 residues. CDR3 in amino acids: CASSTRQGSGANVLTF. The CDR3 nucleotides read TGTGCCAGCAGCACCCGACAGGGGTCTGGGGCCAACGTCCTGACTTTC. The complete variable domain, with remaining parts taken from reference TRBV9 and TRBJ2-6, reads DSGVTQTPKHLITATGQRVTLRCSPRSGDLSVYWYQQSLDQGLQFLIQYYNGEERAKGNILERFSAQQFPDLHSELNLSSLELGDSALYFCASSTRQGSGANVLTFGAGSRLTVL.

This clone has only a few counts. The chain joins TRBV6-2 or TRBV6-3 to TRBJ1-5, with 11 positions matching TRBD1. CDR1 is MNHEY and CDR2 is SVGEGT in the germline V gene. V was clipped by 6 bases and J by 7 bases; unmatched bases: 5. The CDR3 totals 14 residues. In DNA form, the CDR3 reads TGTGCCAGCAGCGGGACAGGGGGAAGGCAGCCCCAGCATTTT. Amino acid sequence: CASSGTGGRQPQHF.

DNA of the CDR3: TGTGCCAGCAGAAGGGGACAGGGAGGAACTGGAAACACCATATATTTT. Protein sequence: CASRRGQGGTGNTIYF. V is TRBV9 and J is TRBJ1-3; 9 bases agree with TRBD1. From germline, CDR1 is SGDLS and CDR2 YYNGEE. The CDR3 length is 16 residues. V shed 5 bases and J 2 bases; nucleotides not matched to a gene: 8.

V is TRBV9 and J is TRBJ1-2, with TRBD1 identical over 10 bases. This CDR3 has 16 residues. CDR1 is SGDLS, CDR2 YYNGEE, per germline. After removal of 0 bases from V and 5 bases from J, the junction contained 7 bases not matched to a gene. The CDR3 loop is CASSVAWDRGGYGYTF. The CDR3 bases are TGTGCCAGCAGCGTAGCGTGGGACAGGGGAGGTTATGGCTACACCTTC.

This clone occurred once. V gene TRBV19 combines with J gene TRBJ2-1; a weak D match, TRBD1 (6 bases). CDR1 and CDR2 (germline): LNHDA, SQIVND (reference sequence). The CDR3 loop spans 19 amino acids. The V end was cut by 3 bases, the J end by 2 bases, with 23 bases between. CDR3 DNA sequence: TGTGCCAGTAGTATGAGACGGCCCTTCTTACAGGGACCCTACAATGAGCAGTTCTTC. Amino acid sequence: CASSMRRPFLQGPYNEQFF.

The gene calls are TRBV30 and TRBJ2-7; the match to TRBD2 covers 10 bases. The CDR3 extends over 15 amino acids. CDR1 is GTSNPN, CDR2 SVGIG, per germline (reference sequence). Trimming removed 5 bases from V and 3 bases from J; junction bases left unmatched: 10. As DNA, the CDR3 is TGTGCCTGGGGAACTAGGACTAGCGGTAACTACGAGCAGTACTTC. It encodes CAWGTRTSGNYEQYF.

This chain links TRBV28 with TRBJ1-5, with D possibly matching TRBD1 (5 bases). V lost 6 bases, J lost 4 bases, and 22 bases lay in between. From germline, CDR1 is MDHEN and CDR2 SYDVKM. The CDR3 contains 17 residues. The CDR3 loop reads CASRPVVGGMLNQPQHF. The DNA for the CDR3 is TGTGCCAGCAGGCCCGTGGTGGGGGGGATGCTAAATCAGCCCCAGCATTTT.

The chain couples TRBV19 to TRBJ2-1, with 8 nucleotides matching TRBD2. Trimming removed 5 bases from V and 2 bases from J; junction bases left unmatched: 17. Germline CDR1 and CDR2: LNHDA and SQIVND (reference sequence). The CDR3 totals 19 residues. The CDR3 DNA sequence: TGTGCCAGTAGTGTCACCGGGACATTACTAGCGGACCCCTACAATGAGCAGTTCTTC. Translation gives CASSVTGTLLADPYNEQFF.

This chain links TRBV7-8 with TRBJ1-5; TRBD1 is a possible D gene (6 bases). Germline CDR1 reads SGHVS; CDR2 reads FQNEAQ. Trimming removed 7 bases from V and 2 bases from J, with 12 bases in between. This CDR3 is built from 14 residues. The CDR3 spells CASKLGAGNQPQHF. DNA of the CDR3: TGTGCCAGCAAGTTGGGGGCAGGCAATCAGCCCCAGCATTTT.

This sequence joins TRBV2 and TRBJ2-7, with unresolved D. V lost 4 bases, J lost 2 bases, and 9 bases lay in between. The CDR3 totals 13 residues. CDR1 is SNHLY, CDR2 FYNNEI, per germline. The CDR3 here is CASSASPTYEQYF. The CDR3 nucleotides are TGTGCCAGCAGTGCCAGTCCAACCTACGAGCAGTACTTC.

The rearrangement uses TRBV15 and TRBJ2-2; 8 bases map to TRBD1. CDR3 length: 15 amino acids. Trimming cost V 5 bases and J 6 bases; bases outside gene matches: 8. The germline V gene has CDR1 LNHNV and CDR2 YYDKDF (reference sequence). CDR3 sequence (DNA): TGTGCCACCAGCGGGAGACAGGGGTTGGCCGGGGAGCTGTTTTTT. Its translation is CATSGRQGLAGELFF.

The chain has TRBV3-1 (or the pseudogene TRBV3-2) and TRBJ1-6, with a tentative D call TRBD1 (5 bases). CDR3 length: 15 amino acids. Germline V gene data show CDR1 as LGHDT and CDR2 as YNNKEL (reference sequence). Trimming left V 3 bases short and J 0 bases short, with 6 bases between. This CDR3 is CASSHQGSYNSPLHF. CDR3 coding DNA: TGTGCCAGCAGCCACCAGGGCTCCTATAATTCACCCCTCCACTTT.

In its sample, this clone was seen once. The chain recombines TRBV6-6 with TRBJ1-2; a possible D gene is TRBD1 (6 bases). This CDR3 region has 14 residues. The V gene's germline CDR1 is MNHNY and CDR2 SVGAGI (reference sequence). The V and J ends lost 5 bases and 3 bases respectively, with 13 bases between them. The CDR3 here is CASSPSQGYYGYTF. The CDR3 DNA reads TGTGCCAGCAGTCCCTCCCAGGGGTACTATGGCTACACCTTC.

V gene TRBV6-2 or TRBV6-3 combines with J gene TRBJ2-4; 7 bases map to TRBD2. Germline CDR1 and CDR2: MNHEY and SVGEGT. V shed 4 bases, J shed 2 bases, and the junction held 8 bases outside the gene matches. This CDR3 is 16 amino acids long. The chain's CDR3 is CASSSRGEGTKNIQYF. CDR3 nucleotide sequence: TGTGCCAGCAGTTCCCGGGGGGAGGGGACCAAAAACATTCAGTACTTC.

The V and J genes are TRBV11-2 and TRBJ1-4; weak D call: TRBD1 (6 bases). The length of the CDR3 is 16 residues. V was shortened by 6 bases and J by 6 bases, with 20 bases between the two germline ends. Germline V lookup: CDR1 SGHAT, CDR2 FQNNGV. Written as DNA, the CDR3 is TGTGCCAGCAGACGAGGGGGAGGGTTGGGGTATGAAAAACTGTTTTTT. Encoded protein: CASRRGGGLGYEKLFF.

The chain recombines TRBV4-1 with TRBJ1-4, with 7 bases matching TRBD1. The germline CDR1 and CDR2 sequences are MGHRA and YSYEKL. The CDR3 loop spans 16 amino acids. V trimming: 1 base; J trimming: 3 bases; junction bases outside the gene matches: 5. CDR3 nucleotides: TGCGCCAGCAGCCAAGTAGGGGGCAGGGCTAATGAAAAACTGTTTTTT. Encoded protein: CASSQVGGRANEKLFF.